Listed here are 17 T cell receptor beta chains from one sample, sequenced in a study of response to subunit inactivated influenza vaccine (dated by TCRdb to 2016 to 2019). The method was RT-PCR. These reads were obtained on an Illumina HiSeq 2500. The raw public data were reprocessed by TCRdb itself: fastp quality trimming at Q25, MiXCR clonotype calling, in-frame beta chains only. Merged by CDR3 protein, the rows form single entries marked with the most common genes and DNA. This sample lists under 550,000 distinct CDR3 sequences; around 7.7% were detected once. The top ten clones comprise around 13% of the sample. Here the sequenced sample was PBMCs from blood, taken less than 30 months after vaccination. These receptors were obtained from a man aged 50-75 years who received an inactivated influenza vaccine. Donor details come from another sample of the same person, matched by shared clones.

This clonotype appeared many times. J is TRBJ1-4 and V is TRBV2, with TRBD1 as a possible D gene (5 bases). Germline CDR1 and CDR2: SNHLY and FYNNEI. V gave up 4 bases and J gave up 5 bases, with 14 bases separating them. The CDR3 contains 15 residues. The CDR3: CASSGGDSLNEKLFF. For the CDR3, the DNA is TGTGCCAGCAGTGGAGGAGACAGCCTAAATGAAAAACTGTTTTTT.

This clonotype was detected many times. The chain recombines TRBV7-6 with TRBJ2-1; 10 positions match TRBD2. Germline V gives CDR1 SGHVS, CDR2 FNYEAQ. Trimming cost V 2 bases and J 2 bases; bases outside gene matches: 9. This CDR3 comprises 18 residues. The CDR3 loop reads CASSLRTSGVGTYNEQFF. The CDR3 DNA follows: TGTGCCAGCAGCTTACGCACTAGCGGGGTCGGGACCTACAATGAGCAGTTCTTC.

CDR3 bases: TGTGCCAGCAGTTTACTCCTCGACGGTCAAGAGACCCAGTACTTC. Its protein is CASSLLLDGQETQYF. The genes are TRBV6-2 or TRBV6-3 and TRBJ2-5; no clear D gene. There are 15 residues in the CDR3. Germline V gives CDR1 MNHEY, CDR2 SVGEGT. V dropped 4 bases and J dropped 2 bases, with 14 bases sitting between them.

This chain connects TRBV6-2 or TRBV6-3 to TRBJ1-1, with a possible D match to TRBD1 (5 bases). Looked up from germline, CDR1 is MNHEY and CDR2 is SVGEGT. The CDR3 extends over 15 amino acids. V was clipped by 6 bases and J by 3 bases, with 17 bases between them. The CDR3 DNA is TGTGCCAGCAGCTATTTCAGCCTGGGGCACACTGAAGCTTTCTTT. It encodes CASSYFSLGHTEAFF.

This CDR3 reads CASSTAGVYEQYF. Written as DNA, the CDR3 is TGTGCCAGCAGTACTGCAGGGGTCTACGAGCAGTACTTC. This chain connects TRBV11-2 to TRBJ2-7, with a weak D call TRBD1 (6 bases). V lost 6 bases and J 3 bases, leaving 12 bases between the germline ends. This CDR3 has 13 amino acids. CDR1 is SGHAT and CDR2 is FQNNGV in the germline V gene.

The V call is TRBV3-1, the J call TRBJ1-2; no reliable D call. The V gene's germline CDR1 is LGHDT and CDR2 YNNKEL (reference sequence). V was shortened by 1 base and J by 5 bases, with 11 bases between the two germline ends. The CDR3 has 14 residues. CDR3 sequence (DNA): TGTGCCAGCAGCCAAGTCGGCAGAGATTATGGCTACACCTTC. Protein product: CASSQVGRDYGYTF. The full variable domain, its missing parts supplied by reference TRBV3-1 and TRBJ1-2, is DTAVSQTPKYLVTQMGNDKSIKCEQNLGHDTMYWYKQDSKKFLKIMFSYNNKELIINETVPNRFSPKSPDKAHLNLHINSLELGDSAVYFCASSQVGRDYGYTFGSGTRLTVV.

The rearrangement links TRBV11-2 to TRBJ1-1, with D possibly TRBD1 on 5 matching bases. Trimming left V 1 base short and J 4 bases short, with 16 bases between. The CDR3 consists of 16 residues. Germline V gene sequence: CDR1 SGHAT, CDR2 FQNNGV. CDR3 in DNA: TGTGCCAGCAGCTTAGTGACGTGGGGGGATGGCACTGAAGCTTTCTTT. It specifies CASSLVTWGDGTEAFF.

The rearrangement uses TRBV7-6 and TRBJ1-5, with D possibly being TRBD1 (5 bases). The CDR3 is 15 amino acids. Looked up from germline, CDR1 is SGHVS and CDR2 is FNYEAQ. Trimming cost V 6 bases and J 3 bases, with 15 bases left between them. CDR3 sequence reads: CASSPDIRPNQPQHF. As DNA, the CDR3 is TGTGCCAGCAGTCCGGACATCAGACCCAATCAGCCCCAGCATTTT.

The table lists this clonotype with many counts. V gene TRBV6-4 combines with J gene TRBJ1-4, with D tentatively TRBD1 (5 bases). The CDR3 runs to 14 residues. Deletions cut 6 bases from V and 8 bases from J, with 16 bases between. Germline lookup yields CDR1 MRHNA and CDR2 SNTAGT. The CDR3 DNA follows: TGTGCCAGCAGAGCACAGGTTCTACGCGAAAAACTGTTTTTT. Protein product: CASRAQVLREKLFF.

This clonotype was seen more than once but under ten times. The gene calls are TRBV28 and TRBJ2-7; 10 bases fit TRBD1. The CDR3 has 15 amino acids. V trimming: 5 bases; J trimming: 2 bases; junction bases outside the gene matches: 6. Germline V gene sequence: CDR1 MDHEN, CDR2 SYDVKM. CDR3 bases: TGTGCCAGCAGTATTCCGGGACAGGGGCCCTACGAGCAGTACTTC. It yields the protein CASSIPGQGPYEQYF.

V gene TRBV10-3 combines with J gene TRBJ2-1; TRBD2 aligns across 14 bases. The trim removed 10 bases at V and 6 bases at J, leaving 11 bases unmatched. Germline-derived CDR1 and CDR2 are ENHRY and SYGVKD. This CDR3 region has 16 residues. CDR3 nucleotide sequence: TGTGCCACCGGGACTAGCGGGAGAGTCGGCCTCAATGAGCAGTTCTTC. It codes for CATGTSGRVGLNEQFF.

V usage is TRBV29-1 and J usage is TRBJ2-7, with D perhaps assigned TRBD1 or TRBD2 (6 bases each). Germline V CDR1 and CDR2: SQVTM, ANQGSEA. V was shortened by 7 bases and J by 4 bases, with 20 bases between the two germline ends. The CDR3 sequence is 14 residues long. This chain's CDR3 is CSAIGGQGSYEQYF. Here the CDR3 DNA reads TGCAGCGCCATAGGAGGGCAGGGGAGTTACGAGCAGTACTTC.

The table lists this clonotype with many counts. In DNA, the CDR3 is TGCAGCGTTGTGAGGCCAGGGGCTCCTAGCACAGATACGCAGTATTTT. Its translation is CSVVRPGAPSTDTQYF. The gene calls are TRBV29-1 and TRBJ2-3, with a weak D call TRBD1 (6 bases). V lost 4 bases to trimming and J lost 0 bases, with 17 bases between them. This CDR3 is built from 16 residues. Germline V CDR1 and CDR2: SQVTM, ANQGSEA.

This clonotype occurred a few times. CDR3 region: CASSLFPFGQGKTGELFF. The DNA for the CDR3 is TGTGCCAGCAGTTTATTCCCCTTTGGACAGGGAAAAACCGGGGAGCTGTTTTTT. The rearrangement uses TRBV28 and TRBJ2-2; 8 bases line up with TRBD1. The germline V gene has CDR1 MDHEN and CDR2 SYDVKM. Unmatched junction bases numbered 12, after V lost 1 base and J lost 5 bases. The length of the CDR3 is 18 residues.

This clonotype was seen repeatedly, ten times or more. The rearrangement links TRBV12-3 or TRBV12-4 to TRBJ1-1; D is unclear. The V and J ends lost 5 bases and 0 bases respectively, with 16 bases between them. The CDR3 loop spans 16 amino acids. The CDR3 is CASSSPGGSMNTEAFF. CDR3 DNA: TGTGCCAGCAGTAGCCCCGGAGGGAGCATGAACACTGAAGCTTTCTTT.

The rearrangement joins TRBV11-2 to TRBJ2-2, with D possibly TRBD2 on 6 matching bases. Trimming removed 2 bases at V and 7 bases at J, with 14 bases between. This CDR3 spans 15 amino acids. Per the germline V gene, CDR1 is SGHAT and CDR2 is FQNNGV. Here the CDR3 DNA reads TGTGCCAGCAGCTTACCTGCAGGACTAATCGGGGAGCTGTTTTTT. Amino acid sequence: CASSLPAGLIGELFF.

CDR3: CASSQGGATDTQYF. CDR3 sequence (DNA): TGTGCCAGCAGTCAAGGGGGGGCGACAGATACGCAGTATTTT. V usage is TRBV28 and J usage is TRBJ2-3, with D possibly being TRBD2 (7 bases). Germline V gene data show CDR1 as MDHEN and CDR2 as SYDVKM. Trimming shortened V by 5 bases and J by 3 bases, and 12 bases separated the two germline ends. This CDR3 region has 14 residues. Full variable domain (outside the CDR3, taken from reference TRBV28 and TRBJ2-3): DVKVTQSSRYLVKRTGEKVFLECVQDMDHENMFWYRQDPGLGLRLIYFSYDVKMKEKGDIPEGYSVSREKKERFSLILESASTNQTSMYLCASSQGGATDTQYFGPGTRLTVL.